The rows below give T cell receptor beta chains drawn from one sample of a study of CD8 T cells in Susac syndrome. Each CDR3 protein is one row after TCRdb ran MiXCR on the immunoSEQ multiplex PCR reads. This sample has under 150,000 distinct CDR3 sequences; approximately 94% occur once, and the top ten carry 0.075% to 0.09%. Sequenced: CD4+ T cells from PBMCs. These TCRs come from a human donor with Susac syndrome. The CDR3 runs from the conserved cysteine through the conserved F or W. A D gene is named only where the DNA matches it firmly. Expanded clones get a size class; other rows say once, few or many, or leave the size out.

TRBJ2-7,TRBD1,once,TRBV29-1,CSVAWTGKSYEQYF,TGCAGCGTTGCGTGGACAGGAAAATCCTACGAGCAGTACTTC
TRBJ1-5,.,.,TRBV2,CASNRLNQPQHF,TGTGCCAGCAATCGGCTGAATCAGCCCCAGCATTTT
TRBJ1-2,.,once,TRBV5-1,CASSLELANYGYTF,TGCGCCAGCAGCTTGGAGTTGGCTAACTATGGCTACACCTTC
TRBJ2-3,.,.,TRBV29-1,CSFRRGLSTDTQYF,TGCAGCTTTAGACGGGGACTTAGCACAGATACGCAGTATTTT
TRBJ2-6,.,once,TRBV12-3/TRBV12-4,CASSKGILSSGANVLTF,TGTGCCAGCAGCAAGGGCATCCTGAGCTCTGGGGCCAACGTCCTGACTTTC
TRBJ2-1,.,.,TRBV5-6,CASRNRVPSWDEQFF,TGTGCCAGCAGAAACAGGGTTCCCTCATGGGATGAGCAGTTCTTC
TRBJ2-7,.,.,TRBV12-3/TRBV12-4,CASSLQVFYEQYF,TGTGCCAGCAGTTTACAGGTTTTCTACGAGCAGTACTTC
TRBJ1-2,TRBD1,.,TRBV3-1,CASSQGTGLWDGYTF,TGTGCCAGCAGCCAAGGGACAGGGCTGTGGGATGGCTACACCTTC
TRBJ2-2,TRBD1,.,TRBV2,CATDKGQLNTGELFF,TGTGCCACCGATAAGGGACAGTTGAACACCGGGGAGCTGTTTTTT
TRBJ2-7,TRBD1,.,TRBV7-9,CASSSPDPGQGGYEQYF,TGTGCCAGCAGCTCCCCCGACCCGGGACAGGGGGGCTACGAGCAGTACTTC
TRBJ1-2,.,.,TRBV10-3,CAIFSRDKLANYGYTF,TGTGCCATCTTTTCCCGGGACAAACTAGCTAACTATGGCTACACCTTC
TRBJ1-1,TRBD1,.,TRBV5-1,CASSLGGQALTEAFF,TGCGCCAGCAGCTTGGGAGGACAGGCGCTCACTGAAGCTTTCTTT
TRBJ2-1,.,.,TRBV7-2,CASSAPGEQFF,TGTGCCAGCAGCGCTCCGGGGGAGCAGTTCTTC
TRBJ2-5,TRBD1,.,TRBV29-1,CSVPEGDRGYQETQYF,TGCAGCGTCCCTGAAGGGGACAGGGGGTACCAAGAGACCCAGTACTTC
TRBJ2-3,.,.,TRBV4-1,CASSQESGTRTDTQYF,TGCGCCAGCAGCCAAGAATCCGGGACCCGCACAGATACGCAGTATTTT
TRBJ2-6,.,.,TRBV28,CASRHPRSGANVLTF,TGTGCCAGCAGACACCCAAGATCTGGGGCCAACGTCCTGACTTTC
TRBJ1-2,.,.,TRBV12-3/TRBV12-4,CASSPTDRPYTF,TGTGCCAGCAGCCCAACTGACAGGCCCTACACCTTC
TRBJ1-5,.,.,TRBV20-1,CSAKRDIDQPQHF,TGCAGTGCTAAGCGGGACATTGATCAGCCCCAGCATTTT